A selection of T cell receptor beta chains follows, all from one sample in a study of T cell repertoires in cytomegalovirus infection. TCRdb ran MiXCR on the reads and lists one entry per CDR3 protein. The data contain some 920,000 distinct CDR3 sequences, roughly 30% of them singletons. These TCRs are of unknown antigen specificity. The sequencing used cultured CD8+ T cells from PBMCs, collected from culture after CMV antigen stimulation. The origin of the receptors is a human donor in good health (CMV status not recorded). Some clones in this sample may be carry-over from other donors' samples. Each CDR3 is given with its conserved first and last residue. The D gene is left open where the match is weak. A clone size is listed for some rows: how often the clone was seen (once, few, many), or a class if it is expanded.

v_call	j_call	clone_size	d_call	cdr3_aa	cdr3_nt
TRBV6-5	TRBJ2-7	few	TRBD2	CASSYLIAGGGEQYF	TGTGCCAGCAGTTACTTGATAGCGGGGGGGGGCGAGCAGTACTTC
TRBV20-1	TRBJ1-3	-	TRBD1	CSARGDREVSSGNTIYF	TGCAGTGCTAGAGGGGACAGGGAAGTGAGTTCTGGAAACACCATATATTTT
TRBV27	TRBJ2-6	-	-	CASSLSRLVTADFGANVLTF	TGTGCCAGCAGTTTATCTAGGCTGGTGACAGCGGACTTTGGGGCCAACGTCCTGACTTTC
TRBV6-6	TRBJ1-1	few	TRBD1	CASSPRQGALDTEAFF	TGTGCCAGCAGTCCTCGACAGGGGGCGTTGGACACTGAAGCTTTCTTT
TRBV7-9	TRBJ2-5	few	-	CASSMLGETQYF	TGTGCCAGCTCGATGCTGGGAGAGACCCAGTACTTC
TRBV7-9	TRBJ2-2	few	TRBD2	CASSSEDGSRGGELFF	TGTGCCAGCAGCTCAGAGGACGGATCGCGGGGGGGGGAGCTGTTTTTT
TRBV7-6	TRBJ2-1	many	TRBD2	CASSSSGGSYNEQFF	TGTGCCAGCAGCTCTAGCGGGGGGTCCTACAATGAGCAGTTCTTC
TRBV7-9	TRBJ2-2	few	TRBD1	CASSSPTGGVDTGELFF	TGTGCCAGCAGCTCCCCTACAGGGGGTGTAGACACCGGGGAGCTGTTTTTT
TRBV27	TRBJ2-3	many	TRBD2	CASSPSLAGGTDTQYF	TGTGCCAGCAGCCCTTCCCTAGCGGGGGGCACAGATACGCAGTATTTT
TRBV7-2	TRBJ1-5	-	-	CVSSLGGVNQPQHF	TGTGTCAGCAGCTTAGGGGGGGTCAATCAGCCCCAGCATTTC
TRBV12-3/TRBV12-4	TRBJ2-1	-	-	CASSAGRYEQFF	TGTGCCAGCAGCGCCGGGAGATATGAGCAGTTCTTC
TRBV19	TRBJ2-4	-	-	CASSTSREFKNIQYF	TGTGCCAGTTCGACTAGTCGCGAGTTTAAAAACATTCAGTACTTC
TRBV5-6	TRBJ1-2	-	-	CASSPGTSVVYTF	TGTGCCAGCAGCCCCGGGACATCCGTCGTCTACACCTTC
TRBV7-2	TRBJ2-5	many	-	CASRFLAKRQETQYF	TGTGCCAGCAGGTTCCTAGCGAAACGACAAGAGACCCAGTACTTC
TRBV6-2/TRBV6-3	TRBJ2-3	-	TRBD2	CASSYFGLAGGPGTDTQYF	TGTGCCAGCAGTTACTTTGGACTAGCGGGGGGGCCAGGCACAGATACGCAGTATTTT
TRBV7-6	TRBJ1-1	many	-	CASSLRLANTEAFF	TGTGCCAGCAGCTTAAGATTGGCGAACACTGAAGCTTTCTTT
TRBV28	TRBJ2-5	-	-	CASSFLAAVQETQYF	TGTGCCAGCAGTTTCCTGGCAGCCGTTCAAGAGACCCAGTACTTC
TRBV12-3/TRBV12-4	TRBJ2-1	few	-	CASSWASSYNEQFF	TGTGCCAGCAGTTGGGCTAGCTCCTACAATGAGCAGTTCTTC
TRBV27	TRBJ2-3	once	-	CASSFTTIGTQYF	TGTGCCAGCAGTTTCACCACAATTGGTACGCAGTATTTT
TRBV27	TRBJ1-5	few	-	CASSLRGQDSNQPQHF	TGTGCCAGCAGTTTGCGAGGTCAGGATAGCAATCAGCCCCAGCATTTT
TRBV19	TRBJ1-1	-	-	CASSIWVNTEAFF	TGTGCCAGTAGTATCTGGGTGAACACTGAAGCTTTCTTT
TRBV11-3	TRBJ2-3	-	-	CASSPEWDTDTQYF	TGTGCCAGCAGCCCTGAATGGGACACAGATACGCAGTATTTT
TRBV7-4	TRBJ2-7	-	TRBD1	CASSSPTGGHINSYEQYF	TGTGCCAGCAGCTCGCCGACAGGGGGCCATATAAACTCCTACGAGCAGTACTTC
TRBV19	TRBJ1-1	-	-	CASSFGQPTEAFF	TGTGCCAGTAGTTTCGGACAGCCCACTGAAGCTTTCTTT
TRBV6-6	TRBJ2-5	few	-	CASSYPERGETQYF	TGTGCCAGCAGTTACCCGGAAAGGGGGGAGACCCAGTACTTC
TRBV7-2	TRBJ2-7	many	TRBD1	CASSRRSGTGAPYEQYF	TGTGCCAGCAGTCGCCGCTCAGGGACAGGCGCTCCCTACGAGCAGTACTTC
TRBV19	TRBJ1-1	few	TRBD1	CASSMSLFSRDRYTEAFF	TGTGCCAGTAGTATGTCCTTATTTTCCCGGGACAGATACACTGAAGCTTTCTTT
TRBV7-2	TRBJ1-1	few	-	CASSLGGPLMNTEAFF	TGTGCCAGCAGCTTAGGAGGGCCCCTAATGAACACTGAAGCTTTCTTT
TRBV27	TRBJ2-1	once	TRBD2	CASSGTSGGRAYNEQFF	TGTGCCAGCAGTGGGACTAGCGGGGGTAGGGCCTACAATGAGCAGTTCTTC
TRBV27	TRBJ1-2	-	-	CASSPLTYYGYTF	TGTGCCAGCAGTCCACTTACTTACTATGGCTACACCTTC
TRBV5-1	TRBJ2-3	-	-	CASSLVSVYSTDTQYF	TGCGCCAGCAGCTTGGTGTCAGTCTATAGCACAGATACGCAGTATTTT
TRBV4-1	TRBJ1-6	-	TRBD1	CASSHRDRGPNSPLHF	TGCGCCAGCAGCCACCGGGACAGGGGGCCTAATTCACCCCTCCACTTT
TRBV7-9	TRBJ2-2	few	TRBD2	CASRRTSGWTGELFF	TGTGCCAGCAGACGTACTAGCGGGTGGACCGGGGAGCTGTTTTTT
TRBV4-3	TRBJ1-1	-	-	CASSHLRGINTEAFF	TGCGCCAGCAGCCACTTGAGGGGCATCAACACTGAAGCTTTCTTT
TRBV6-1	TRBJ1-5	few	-	CASSDPFGTRPDQPQHF	TGTGCCAGCAGTGATCCCTTTGGAACAAGACCCGATCAGCCCCAGCATTTT
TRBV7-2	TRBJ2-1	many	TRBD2	CASSLVSGGWNEQFF	TGTGCCAGCAGCTTAGTTAGCGGGGGGTGGAATGAGCAGTTCTTC
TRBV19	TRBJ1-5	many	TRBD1	CASRQGTGSNQPQHF	TGTGCCAGTAGACAAGGGACAGGTAGCAATCAGCCCCAGCATTTT
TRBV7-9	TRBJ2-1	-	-	CATTLYNEQFF	TGTGCCACCACCCTCTACAATGAGCAGTTCTTC
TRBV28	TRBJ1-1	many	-	CASRSGGNTEAFF	TGTGCCAGCAGATCGGGAGGGAACACTGAAGCTTTCTTT
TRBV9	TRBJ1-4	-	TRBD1	CASSTGGGGEKLFF	TGTGCCAGCAGCACAGGGGGTGGGGGTGAAAAACTGTTTTTT
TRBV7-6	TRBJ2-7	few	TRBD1	CASSFRQGWYEQYF	TGTGCCAGCAGCTTTAGACAGGGTTGGTACGAGCAGTACTTC
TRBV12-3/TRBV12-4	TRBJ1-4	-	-	CASSPTGSRKKLFF	TGTGCCAGCAGTCCAACAGGGTCTCGGAAAAAACTGTTTTTT
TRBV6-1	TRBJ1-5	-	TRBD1	CASRARQGFNQPQHF	TGTGCCAGCAGAGCCAGACAGGGGTTCAATCAGCCCCAGCATTTT
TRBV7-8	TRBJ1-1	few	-	CASSLGDPF	TGTGCCAGCAGCTTAGGGGACCCTTTT
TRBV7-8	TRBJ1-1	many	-	CASSLGGTMGEAFF	TGTGCCAGCAGCTTAGGGGGGACAATGGGTGAAGCTTTCTTT
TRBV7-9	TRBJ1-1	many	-	CASSRTGPNTEAFF	TGTGCCAGCAGCAGAACGGGGCCGAACACTGAAGCTTTCTTT
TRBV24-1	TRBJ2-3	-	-	CATSARGLPDTQYF	TGTGCCACCAGTGCGCGAGGGCTCCCAGATACGCAGTATTTT